Included here is one T cell receptor (beta chain) sequence, with context. This entry is derived from a study of cytomegalovirus exposure and HLA in healthy donors. The CDR3 covers 17 residues. V lost 2 bases, J lost 10 bases, and 14 bases stayed unmatched. The V gene's germline CDR1 is SGHAT and CDR2 FQNNGV. The PCR employed 60 Vbeta primers together with 13 Jbeta primers. Method: immunoSEQ multiplex PCR; TCRdb's copy keeps in-frame clones and lacks some. This sample's table has around 57,000 clones. Material for sequencing was PBMCs. The clonotype comes from a woman in her 50s in good health and CMV-seropositive. The V gene is TRBV11-2, the J gene TRBJ1-6, with 7 bases that match TRBD1. In DNA, the CDR3 is TGTGCCAGCAGCTTATTCCCCGGGACAGCCTTTCGGTCACCCCTCCACTTT. Amino acid sequence: CASSLFPGTAFRSPLHF.